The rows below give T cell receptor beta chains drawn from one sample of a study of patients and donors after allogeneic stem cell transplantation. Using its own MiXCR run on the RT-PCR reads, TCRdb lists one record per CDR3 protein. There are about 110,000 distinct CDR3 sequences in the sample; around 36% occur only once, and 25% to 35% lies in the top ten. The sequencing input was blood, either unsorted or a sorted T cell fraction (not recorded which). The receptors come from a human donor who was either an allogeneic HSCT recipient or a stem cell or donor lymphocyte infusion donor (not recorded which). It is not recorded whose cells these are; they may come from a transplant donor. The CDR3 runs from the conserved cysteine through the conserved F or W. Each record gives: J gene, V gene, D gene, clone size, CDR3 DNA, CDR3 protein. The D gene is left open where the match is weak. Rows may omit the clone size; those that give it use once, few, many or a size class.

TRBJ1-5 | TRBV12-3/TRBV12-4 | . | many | TGTGCCAGCAGTTTAGGTCAGCCCCAGCATTTT | CASSLGQPQHF
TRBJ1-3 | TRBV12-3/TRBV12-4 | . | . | TGTGCCAGCAATAACAGACCCTCTGGAAACACCATATATTTT | CASNNRPSGNTIYF
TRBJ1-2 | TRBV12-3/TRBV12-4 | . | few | TGTGCCAGCACCTCAGGGGCCAATGGCTACACCTTC | CASTSGANGYTF
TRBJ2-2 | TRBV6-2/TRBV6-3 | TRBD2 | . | TGTGCCAGCAGCCGCACCTGGACTAGTATAAGGATCGGGGAGCTGTTTTTT | CASSRTWTSIRIGELFF
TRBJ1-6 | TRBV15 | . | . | TGTGCCACCAGCAGAGATTTGGCGAATTCACCCCTCCACTTT | CATSRDLANSPLHF
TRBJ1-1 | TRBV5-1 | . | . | TGCGCCAGCAGCTTGTCCCAGCCATCGAACACTGAAGCTTTCTTT | CASSLSQPSNTEAFF
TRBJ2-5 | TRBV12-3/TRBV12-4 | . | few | TGTGCCAGCAGCCTGGCACACTGGGAGACCCAGTACTTC | CASSLAHWETQYF
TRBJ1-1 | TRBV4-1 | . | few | TGCGCCAGCAGCCCCCCGATGAACACTGAAGCTTTCTTT | CASSPPMNTEAFF
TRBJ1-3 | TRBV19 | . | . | TGTGCCAGTAGTCGTCGTCAGGGGCGTTATGGAAACACCATATATTTT | CASSRRQGRYGNTIYF
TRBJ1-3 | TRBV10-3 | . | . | TGTGCCATCAGTGTCAGGGATGGCGGAAACACCATATATTTT | CAISVRDGGNTIYF
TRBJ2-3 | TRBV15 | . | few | TGTGCCACCAGGGCGGGCCGCACAGATACGCAGTATTTT | CATRAGRTDTQYF
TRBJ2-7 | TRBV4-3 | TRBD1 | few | TGCGCCAGCAGCGAAGGGCAGGGGGCTTACGAGCAGTACTTC | CASSEGQGAYEQYF
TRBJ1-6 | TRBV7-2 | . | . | TGTGCCAGCAGCTTACCGGGGTGGGGTAATTCACCCCTCCACTTT | CASSLPGWGNSPLHF
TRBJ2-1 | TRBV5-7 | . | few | TGTGCCAGCATCCTTCCTACGGGACTTTCCTCCTACAATGAGCAGTTCTTC | CASILPTGLSSYNEQFF